Detailed here is one T cell receptor (beta chain). Per the authors' pipeline: Reference gene primer amplification gave estimated nucleated cell counts. Assay: immunoSEQ multiplex PCR; the TCRdb copy retains only in-frame clones and omits some. V, J and clone size derive from that table, while D and trimming were established from the DNA sequence. The profile shows a few hundred thousand clones, 86% of them singletons. The sample is drawn from a study of blood T cell repertoires in COVID-19. Trimming took 5 bases from V and 1 from J, leaving 8 bases between them. This CDR3 spans 13 amino acids. Germline V gene lookup returns CDR1 KGHSH and CDR2 LQKENI. Membership in each cohort depended on participant-reported clinical history.

Sequenced material: PBMCs or T cells enriched from blood (not recorded which). The V and J genes are TRBV18 and TRBJ1-1, with D uncertain. This TCR came from a woman aged 40 to 50 with acute COVID-19. Written as DNA, the CDR3 is TGTGCCAGCTCAACCACAGAGAACACTGAAGCTTTCTTT. Translation: CASSTTENTEAFF.